The entry that follows covers one T cell receptor beta chain sequence. Its antigen is currently not known. One end of the junction is discordant with germline, which a read error may explain. This specimen comes from a study of T-cell memory formation after mild COVID-19 (dated by TCRdb to about 2021). Broadly, across the study: TCR sequence clusters from the two donors were found to be largely donor specific. T-cell clones expanding and contracting after mild COVID-19 in a couple of donors were tracked by longitudinal TCRalpha and TCRbeta repertoire sequencing. The cohort was made up of two young adult volunteers, one female and one male, who were previously healthy. Overall study results and their limits: The second-wave clones that peaked on day 37 were not confirmed to be SARS-CoV-2 specific. Some responding clones were detected in pre-infection memory, suggesting pre-existing cross-reactive memory T cells joined the SARS-CoV-2 response. Clones contracting from day 15 to 85 had balanced CD4/CD8 phenotypes, while a second wave expanding from day 15 to 37 was biased towards CD4+. Only a couple of mild cases were covered in the study, and larger cohorts including severe cases with pre-infection samples were considered necessary. Contracting CD4+ clones appeared mostly in the CM and EM memory subsets, whereas CD8+ clones were enriched in EMRA.

Ficoll-Paque density gradient centrifugation was the method used to isolate PBMCs. CDR1 and CDR2 are drawn from the germline V gene: LGHNA, YSLEER. From cysteine to phenylalanine, the CDR3 is 18 amino acids long. Left in the record is the CDR3 DNA by itself, 54 bases read in frame from the first base. The data were produced on an Illumina NovaSeq 6000. cDNA libraries for TCRalpha and TCRbeta were prepared by 5'RACE using constant-segment primers, with sample barcodes and unique molecular identifiers added. Trizol reagent was used to extract RNA from every sample. The libraries were amplified in two PCR steps, and the second step added a second sample barcode and Illumina TruSeq adapters. The libraries were sequenced on an Illumina NovaSeq using 2 x 150 bp paired-end reads. The published analysis was carried out like this. Reads were demultiplexed and collapsed into UMI-guided consensus sequences with migec v1.2.7. Using mixcr v2.1.11, the UMI consensuses were aligned to TRA and TRB V and J templates and assembled into clonotypes. Expanded or contracted clonotypes were those called significant by both edgeR and NoisET, with noise models trained on biological replicates. For edgeR calls, the cutoffs were a false discovery rate-adjusted p below 0.01 and a log2 fold-change threshold of 1. PCA with hierarchical clustering of max-normalized trajectories of the 1000 most abundant clonotypes was used as exploratory dynamics analysis. Separately sequenced CD4+ and CD8+ repertoires were used to assign a CD4 or CD8 phenotype to each responding clone. TCRdb itself trimmed the public reads at Q25 with fastp, ran MiXCR and retained productive beta chains. All rows with the same CDR3 protein become a single entry with the most common DNA and genes. TCRdb's processing, not the study's, gives the V and J calls here. The sample data list about 100,000 distinct CDR3 sequences, and around 10% of these were observed just once. The ten top clones hold more than 35% of the sample.

The sequencing input was PBMCs or a T cell subset sorted from them (not recorded which). The chain couples TRBV4-3 to TRBJ2-7, with 8 junctional bases fitting TRBD1. The receptor was derived from a young man who had mild COVID-19 (a few samples of this study predate the infection). The sample titles of this study are shuffled in the database, so cell type and time point are left out; the donor was told from shared clones. The CDR3 has the sequence CASSQGEGRDRGSHEQYF. The nucleotide sequence is given as TGCGCCAGCAGCCAAGGGGAAGGGCGCGACAGGGGCTCCCACGAGCAGTACTTC.